The present TCR beta chain was sequenced within a study of shared T cell receptors in the human thymus. This clone showed up just once. Profiling relied on immunoSEQ multiplex PCR, and the TCRdb table lists in-frame clones only, not all of them. Here the sample spans roughly 710,000 clones, around 85% being singletons. The ends lost 6 bases at V and 7 bases at J; junction bases unmatched: 8. The germline gives CDR1 MNHEY, CDR2 SVGAGI. The CDR3 is made up of 14 amino acids. The same specimen was also included in a second study, on human thymus T cells.

Specimen: thymocytes. The chain carries TRBV6-5 and TRBJ1-2; 10 bases are shared with TRBD1. This clonotype was sampled from a girl under three years old with a congenital heart defect. The CDR3 DNA reads as TGTGCCAGCAGCCCCAGACAGGGGGCGCTTGGCTACACCTTC. Its translation: CASSPRQGALGYTF.